This T cell receptor beta chain was identified during a study of shared clonotypes between healthy human individuals. Overall study context: A donor's plate count was three for CD4 naive and three for CD4 memory; CD8 naive had two and CD8 memory one. Study conclusions and caveats: Clonotype sharing among donors likely depends on sequencing depth. When compared with the clonotypes that were shared by all four sorted-subset donors, the non-shared clonotypes turned out to have lower generation probabilities.

CDR3 length equals 13 residues. The germline V gene has CDR1 SGHVS and CDR2 FQNEAQ. Trimming cost V 5 bases and J 6 bases, with 13 bases left between them. CD45RO negativity and positive selection for CCR7 defined naive CD8 cells, a population that excluded terminally differentiated effector memory CD45RA+ cells. As originally analysed: There were no quality scores in the junction-only immunoSEQ sequences, so filtering differed. Profiled with immunoSEQ multiplex PCR; TCRdb holds only in-frame clones, not every one. V and J calls and clone size are given by that table; D and trimming were obtained from the DNA. The sample includes 2 million to 2.5 million clones, approximately 94% of them seen just once. On this clone itself: The antigen remains undetermined.

Sequencing was carried out using naive CD8+ T cells sorted from blood. The clonotype was recovered from a man younger than 35 in good health. This chain joins TRBV7-8 and TRBJ1-1; a weak D match, TRBD1 (6 bases). Written as DNA, the CDR3 is TGTGCCAGCAGCAATGTTGGGGGCGCTGAAGCTTTCTTT. This encodes CASSNVGGAEAFF.